The subject of this entry is one T cell receptor beta chain. The antigen is not known. The CDR3 runs 13 residues. Trimming cost V 2 bases and J 4 bases, with 8 bases left between them. The germline CDR1 and CDR2 sequences are MGHRA and YSYEKL. This sample was taken from a study of T cells in Graves' hyperthyroidism and ophthalmopathy. Study-wide points: In validation, the model predicted ophthalmopathy. These predictions came a median approximately 5.9 months before onset.

Graves' hyperthyroidism is called stable when ophthalmopathy does not progress within 18 months. Uncontrolled infection, other autoimmune disease, pregnancy or lactation barred patients from enrollment. TCR beta CDR3 regions were amplified from RNA. A set of HTBI primers served as the primers for a first-round RT-PCR of the TCR CDR3. TCRdb fed the multiplex PCR reads into MiXCR, producing one record per CDR3 protein. The table shows 360,000 or so distinct CDR3 sequences, with about a fifth occurring only once. Sequenced sample: blood. The source of this sequence is a woman aged 18 to 35 with Graves' hyperthyroidism. The chain has TRBV4-1 and TRBJ1-1; D unresolved. CDR3 DNA: TGCGCCAGCAGCCAAAACCCCACCACTGAAGCTTTCTTT. Translation gives CASSQNPTTEAFF.